The 7 T cell receptor beta chains in this list originate from one sample, sequenced in a study of cytomegalovirus exposure and HLA in healthy donors. The study ran its PCR with 60 Vbeta and 13 Jbeta primers. Only in-frame clones appear in the TCRdb table, and some are missing; sequencing was by immunoSEQ multiplex PCR. The profile covers 160,000 or so clones, with 81% appearing a single time and around 1.3% taken by the ten largest. The specimen sequenced was PBMCs. These TCRs come from a man aged 50-59 years in good health and CMV-seropositive.

This chain uses TRBV7-9 with TRBJ2-3; D possibly corresponds to TRBD2 (6 bases). This CDR3 spans 14 amino acids. Deletions cut 3 bases from V and 1 base from J, with 8 bases between. Germline V gives CDR1 SEHNR, CDR2 FQNEAQ (reference sequence). CDR3 DNA sequence: TGTGCCAGCAGCTTCCGACTAGGCACAGATACGCAGTATTTT. It codes for CASSFRLGTDTQYF.

This rearrangement joins TRBV9 to TRBJ2-7, with TRBD1 matching over 9 bases. The trim removed 4 bases at V and 5 bases at J, leaving 13 bases unmatched. CDR3 length: 16 residues. The germline V gene encodes CDR1 SGDLS and CDR2 YYNGEE. CDR3 loop: CASSPGRGQGSHEQYF. CDR3 DNA: TGTGCCAGCAGCCCGGGGAGGGGACAGGGTTCCCACGAGCAGTACTTC.

This clone was recorded a few times. This sequence joins TRBV25-1 and TRBJ2-7, with 8 positions matching TRBD1. Germline values: CDR1 MGHDK, CDR2 SYGVNS. The trim removed 5 bases at V and 0 bases at J, leaving 6 bases unmatched. The CDR3 runs to 15 residues. The CDR3 region is CASSNYRGSSYEQYF. The CDR3 bases are TGTGCCAGCAGTAATTACAGGGGGAGCTCCTACGAGCAGTACTTC.

The V gene is TRBV9, the J gene TRBJ2-1; D is unresolved. Germline CDR1 reads SGDLS; CDR2 reads YYNGEE. This CDR3 contains 15 residues. V lost 4 bases and J 0 bases, leaving 11 bases between the germline ends. The CDR3 region is CASSLRGSSYNEQFF. The CDR3 nucleotides are TGTGCCAGCAGCCTCCGTGGTAGCTCCTACAATGAGCAGTTCTTC.

This clone is a singleton in its sample. The CDR3 coding sequence is TGTGCCATCAGTGTTTCTAGCGGGGGGGATTTTGATACGCAGTATTTT. Translated, it gives CAISVSSGGDFDTQYF. The chain has TRBV10-3 and TRBJ2-3, with 12 bases that match TRBD2. Germline V gene lookup returns CDR1 ENHRY and CDR2 SYGVKD. This CDR3 contains 16 residues. V lost 4 bases and J lost 6; bases outside the gene matches: 8.

The chain employs TRBV28 and TRBJ2-7; 7 positions match TRBD1. CDR1 and CDR2 (germline): MDHEN, SYDVKM. This CDR3 has 15 amino acids. The V gene end was trimmed by 7 bases and the J gene end by 5 bases; junction bases not matched to a gene: 14. CDR3 nucleotides: TGTGCCAGCACCAACCCGGGACAGCTTAGTCACGAGCAGTACTTC. The encoded protein is CASTNPGQLSHEQYF.

This chain joins TRBV2 and TRBJ2-5; the D is unclear. The closer fit of TRBJ2-7 to the DNA end suggests the J call may be wrong. The germline V gene encodes CDR1 SNHLY and CDR2 FYNNEI. The CDR3 covers 14 residues. The chain's CDR3 is CASRVRVLSYEQYF. In DNA, the CDR3 is TGTGCCAGCAGGGTACGGGTCCTCTCCTACGAGCAGTACTTC.